This TCR beta chain was captured in a study of T-cell memory formation after mild COVID-19. With respect to this clonotype: Its target is not known.

Study-level results: CM and EM subsets held most contracting CD4+ clones; EMRA held CD8+ ones. Some SARS-CoV-2-responding clones were already detected in memory before infection. Clonal second-wave expansions that peaked on day 37 had unconfirmed SARS-CoV-2 specificity.

After 5'RACE with constant-segment primers, TCR alpha and TCR beta cDNA libraries carrying sample barcodes and UMIs were obtained. Each CDR3 protein is one row after TCRdb ran MiXCR on the 5' RACE reads. Found here are 550,000 to 700,000 distinct CDR3 sequences, roughly a sixth of them singletons; the top ten hold about 8.1%. The sequencing input was PBMCs or a T cell subset sorted from them (not recorded which). This clonotype was sampled from an adult woman who had mild COVID-19 (a few samples of this study predate the infection). Cell type and time point are not known.

The CDR3 spells CATSDPGGLRGRETQYF. In DNA, the CDR3 is TGTGCCACCAGTGATCCGGGCGGATTGCGGGGGAGGGAGACCCAGTACTTC. The chain has TRBV24-1 and TRBJ2-5; 7 bases are a match to TRBD2. V was clipped by 3 bases and J by 5 bases; unmatched bases: 14. CDR1 is KGHDR, CDR2 SFDVKD, per germline. The CDR3 consists of 17 residues.